A single sample is the source of the 19 T cell receptor beta chains below, sequenced in a study of early T cells in non-severe SARS-CoV-2 infection. TCRdb re-analysed the 5' RACE reads in MiXCR, keeping a single row per CDR3 protein. The data contain about 55,000 distinct CDR3 sequences, 13% of them singletons. The specimen comprised whole blood, sampled at baseline. The receptors originated from an adult who was a healthcare worker with PCR-confirmed SARS-CoV-2 infection or an uninfected control (not recorded which).

V gene TRBV20-1 combines with J gene TRBJ2-7; D gene unclear. Germline values: CDR1 DFQATT, CDR2 SNEGSKA (reference sequence). Trimming left V 5 bases short and J 0 bases short, with 11 bases between. The CDR3 length is 13 residues. DNA for the CDR3: TGCAGTGCTGTAGATCTGAGCTCCTACGAGCAGTACTTC. Its protein is CSAVDLSSYEQYF.

This clonotype was detected many times. J is TRBJ2-1 and V is TRBV9; 7 bases line up with TRBD2. The V gene end was trimmed by 5 bases and the J gene end by 7 bases; junction bases not matched to a gene: 12. Germline loops: CDR1 SGDLS, CDR2 YYNGEE. This CDR3 region has 15 residues. CDR3 sequence reads: CASSLNWRLANEQFF. Here the CDR3 DNA reads TGTGCCAGCAGTTTAAACTGGAGACTAGCAAATGAGCAGTTCTTC.

This clonotype has at least ten counts. The chain combines TRBV9 with TRBJ2-1; D is perhaps TRBD2 (5 bases). Deletions cut 3 bases from V and 0 bases from J, with 10 bases between. The CDR3 consists of 15 residues. CDR1 is SGDLS and CDR2 is YYNGEE in the germline V gene. This CDR3 is CASSESGVSYNEQFF. In DNA form, the CDR3 reads TGTGCCAGCAGCGAGTCCGGGGTCTCCTACAATGAGCAGTTCTTC.

This clonotype was seen at least ten times. This chain joins TRBV9 and TRBJ2-7, with 10 bases fitting TRBD1. V dropped 7 bases and J dropped 6; count of bases not matched to a gene: 13. This CDR3 comprises 15 residues. In germline, CDR1 is SGDLS, CDR2 YYNGEE. DNA of the CDR3: TGTGCCAGCGATGCGGGGACAGGGGTGATTGGCGAGCAGTACTTC. It is translated as CASDAGTGVIGEQYF. Full variable domain (rest looked up from reference TRBV9 and TRBJ2-7): DSGVTQTPKHLITATGQRVTLRCSPRSGDLSVYWYQQSLDQGLQFLIQYYNGEERAKGNILERFSAQQFPDLHSELNLSSLELGDSALYFCASDAGTGVIGEQYFGPGTRLTVT.

This clonotype was recorded at least ten times. The chain employs TRBV30 and TRBJ1-5, with unresolved D. Per germline, CDR1 GTSNPN and CDR2 SVGIG (reference sequence). Trimming took 5 bases from V and 2 from J, leaving 16 bases between them. The CDR3 runs to 15 residues. CDR3 amino acids: CAWGVTGAGNQPQHF. The CDR3, as DNA: TGTGCCTGGGGAGTCACGGGCGCCGGCAATCAGCCCCAGCATTTT. The full variable domain, its missing parts supplied by reference TRBV30 and TRBJ1-5, is SQTIHQWPATLVQPVGSPLSLECTVEGTSNPNLYWYRQAAGRGLQLLFYSVGIGQISSEVPQNLSASRPQDRQFILSSKKLLLSDSGFYLCAWGVTGAGNQPQHFGDGTRLSIL.

The chain links TRBV29-1 to TRBJ1-2; the D is unclear. Germline CDR1 and CDR2: SQVTM and ANQGSEA. CDR3 size: 11 residues. Between the trimmed V and J ends, which lost 6 bases and 6 bases, there was a span of 11 bases. The CDR3 is CSVDDRNGYTF. CDR3 DNA: TGCAGCGTCGATGACCGCAATGGCTACACCTTC.

This clonotype showed up many times. The genes are TRBV5-1 and TRBJ1-2; 7 bases map to TRBD1. Germline CDR1 and CDR2: SGHRS and YFSETQ. V lost 4 bases to trimming and J lost 0 bases; unmatched junction nucleotides: 3. The CDR3 spans 14 residues. The CDR3 DNA reads as TGCGCCAGCAGCCGGGACAGCCCTAACTATGGCTACACCTTC. As protein: CASSRDSPNYGYTF.

This chain joins TRBV20-1 and TRBJ2-5; 8 nucleotides align to TRBD2. Losses at the gene ends were 1 base for V and 1 base for J; bases not matched to a gene: 8. The CDR3 sequence is 16 residues long. Per the germline V gene, CDR1 is DFQATT and CDR2 is SNEGSKA (reference sequence). This CDR3 reads CSARAFGRGAQETQYF. Here the CDR3 DNA reads TGCAGTGCTAGAGCTTTCGGGCGGGGGGCCCAAGAGACCCAGTACTTC.

CDR3 loop: CASSLVAGPYGYTF. For the CDR3, the DNA is TGTGCCAGCAGTTTAGTGGCGGGACCCTATGGCTACACCTTC. This chain uses TRBV12-3 or TRBV12-4 with TRBJ1-2, with a possible D match to TRBD1 (5 bases). There are 14 residues in the CDR3. V lost 1 base to trimming and J lost 4 bases, with 10 bases between them.

Concerning this clonotype itself: Without the conserved terminal phenylalanine or tryptophan, this CDR3 likely stems from a read error. V gene TRBV7-2 combines with J gene TRBJ2-7, with 13 bases aligning to TRBD2. The CDR3 consists of 17 residues. Germline V gene lookup returns CDR1 SGHTA and CDR2 FQGNSA. V shed 3 bases, J shed 3 bases, and the junction held 8 bases outside the gene matches. The CDR3 sequence is CASSFRLAGGGYYEQYS. The CDR3 DNA reads TGTGCCAGCAGCTTCAGACTAGCGGGAGGCGGGTACTACGAGCAGTACTCC.

This clonotype was seen a handful of times. V and J are TRBV12-3 or TRBV12-4 and TRBJ1-4, with a possible D match to TRBD1 (6 bases). The ends were cut back, 1 base at V and 7 bases at J, with 13 bases in the middle. The CDR3 consists of 15 residues. CDR3 nucleotide sequence: TGTGCCAGCAGTTTAGACAGGGCAGCCGTTGAAAAACTGTTTTTT. It encodes CASSLDRAAVEKLFF.

This clonotype came up a few times. The chain recombines TRBV27 with TRBJ1-4; 7 nucleotides match TRBD1. The V gene end was trimmed by 3 bases and the J gene end by 8 bases; junction bases not matched to a gene: 6. CDR3 length: 14 residues. Germline CDR1 is MNHEY and CDR2 is SMNVEV (reference sequence). The CDR3 DNA follows: TGTGCCAGCAGTTTCCTTCGGACAGGCGAAAAACTGTTTTTT. It yields the protein CASSFLRTGEKLFF.

This clonotype was detected many times. The V gene is TRBV5-1, the J gene TRBJ2-3; the match to TRBD2 covers 8 bases. The germline V gene encodes CDR1 SGHRS and CDR2 YFSETQ. The V gene end was trimmed by 5 bases and the J gene end by 5 bases; junction bases not matched to a gene: 4. The CDR3 is made up of 13 amino acids. The CDR3 is CASRTGGIDTQYF. CDR3 nucleotide sequence: TGCGCCAGCAGAACGGGGGGGATAGATACGCAGTATTTT.

The sample holds a few counts of this clonotype. V and J are TRBV6-6 and TRBJ2-1; 11 bases map to TRBD2. This CDR3 comprises 16 residues. Germline CDR1 reads MNHNY; CDR2 reads SVGAGI (reference sequence). The junction had 4 bases not matched to a gene; V was cut back by 6 bases and J by 0 bases. CDR3 nucleotides: TGTGCCAGCAGCCCACTAGCGGGGGACTCCTACAATGAGCAGTTCTTC. Its translation is CASSPLAGDSYNEQFF.

In DNA form, the CDR3 reads TGTGCCAGCAGTTTGGGGATCGGAAACACCATATATTTT. Protein: CASSLGIGNTIYF. The chain has TRBV27 and TRBJ1-3; D is uncertain. V lost 3 bases, J lost 4 bases, and 7 bases lay in between. Germline-derived CDR1 and CDR2 are MNHEY and SMNVEV (reference sequence). The CDR3 loop spans 13 amino acids.

This clonotype was detected many times. The chain recombines TRBV27 with TRBJ1-2; possibly TRBD1 for D (6 bases). The CDR3 is made up of 14 amino acids. Germline V gene sequence: CDR1 MNHEY, CDR2 SMNVEV (reference sequence). V dropped 3 bases and J dropped 4 bases, with 12 bases sitting between them. The CDR3 is CASSFGGVGYGYTF. As DNA, the CDR3 is TGTGCCAGCAGTTTCGGGGGCGTTGGCTATGGCTACACCTTC.

This clonotype was counted a few times. The junction and the germline gene differ at one end; a read error may be behind it. The rearrangement joins TRBV7-7 to TRBJ2-5; TRBD2 matches 7 bases. CDR3 length equals 13 residues. Germline CDR1 reads SSHAT; CDR2 reads FNYEAQ (reference sequence). This chain's CDR3 is CASSSGGRETQYF. In DNA form, the CDR3 reads TGTGCTAGCAGCTCCGGGGGGAGGGAGACCCAGTACTTC.

In its sample, this clonotype was seen a few times. The gene calls are TRBV7-2 and TRBJ2-1, with 11 bases fitting TRBD2. The V gene's germline CDR1 is SGHTA and CDR2 FQGNSA. The CDR3 runs 17 residues. V gave up 3 bases and J gave up 5 bases; unmatched junction bases: 9. CDR3 in amino acids: CASSFFPSGGIDNEQFF. CDR3 nucleotide sequence: TGTGCCAGCAGCTTTTTCCCTAGCGGGGGGATCGACAATGAGCAGTTCTTC.

The CDR3 DNA is TGTGCCAGCAGCTCCGACTCAGGAAGGTATGAGCAGTTCTTC. Amino acids: CASSSDSGRYEQFF. The chain is built from TRBV6-6 and TRBJ2-1; D is uncertain. This CDR3 has 14 amino acids. Trimming stripped 6 bases from V and 8 bases from J, with 17 bases between. Germline CDR1 is MNHNY and CDR2 is SVGAGI (reference sequence).